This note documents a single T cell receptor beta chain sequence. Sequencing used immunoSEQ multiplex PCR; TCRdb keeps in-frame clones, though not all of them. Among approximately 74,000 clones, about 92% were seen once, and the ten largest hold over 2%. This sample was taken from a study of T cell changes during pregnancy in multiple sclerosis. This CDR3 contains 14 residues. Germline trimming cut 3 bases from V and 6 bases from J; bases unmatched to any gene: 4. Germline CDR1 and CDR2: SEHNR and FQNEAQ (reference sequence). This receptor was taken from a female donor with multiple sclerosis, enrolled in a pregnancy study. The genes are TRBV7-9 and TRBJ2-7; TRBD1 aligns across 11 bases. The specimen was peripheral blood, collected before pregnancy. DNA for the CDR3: TGTGCCAGCAGCTTGGGGACAGGGGGAGGCGAGCAGTACTTC. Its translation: CASSLGTGGGEQYF.